The sequence of this T cell receptor beta chain was determined in a study of CD8 T cells in Susac syndrome. The authors sequenced TCR beta from blood CD8+ and CD4+ T cells. The individuals used as controls were healthy donors who had been matched for both age and sex. Both CD4+ and CD8+ T cells were negatively isolated, and TEMRA cells underwent FACS enrichment. This CDR3 is 14 amino acids long. The V and J ends lost 4 bases and 3 bases, in that order; junction bases with no gene match: 4. Looked up from germline, CDR1 is MDHEN and CDR2 is SYDVKM. Random-hexamer reverse transcription was applied to about 0.45 to 1 ug RNA. An immunoSEQ multiplex PCR amplified TCR beta CDR3 over 54 Vbeta and 13 Jbeta. TCRdb redid the calling of the immunoSEQ multiplex PCR reads with MiXCR, one entry per CDR3 protein. The sample lists 130,000 to 150,000 distinct CDR3 sequences, 94% seen once, with 0.25% to 0.3% in the top ten.

This clonotype was sampled from a human donor in good health. This chain connects TRBV28 to TRBJ1-2; 8 positions match TRBD1. The material sequenced was CD8+ T cells from PBMCs. CDR3 amino acids: CASSSGTGHYGYTF. CDR3 nucleotide sequence: TGTGCCAGCAGTTCCGGGACAGGACACTATGGCTACACCTTC.